Following are 23 T cell receptor beta chains from one sample sequenced in a study of sequential checkpoint blockade in melanoma. Treatment given: randomized to nivolumab then ipilimumab (arm A) or the reverse (arm B). Repertoires were generated with immunoSEQ multiplex PCR, while TCRdb's copy carries only in-frame clones and drops some. The data show more than 9,000 clones, 60% to 85% seen once. The material sequenced was CD8+ T cells sorted from blood (inferred from file names), taken from a patient given nivolumab and ipilimumab in sequence. These receptors were obtained from a human donor with melanoma.

J is TRBJ1-3 and V is TRBV29-1, with D hard to call. Germline V gene sequence: CDR1 SQVTM, CDR2 ANQGSEA. This CDR3 has 13 residues. Trimming stripped 4 bases from V and 0 bases from J, with 7 bases between. The CDR3 spells CSVVWLSGNTIYF. The CDR3 region has the DNA TGCAGCGTTGTATGGCTCTCTGGAAACACCATATATTTT.

The chain has TRBV7-9 and TRBJ2-6; 8 bases are a match to TRBD1. This CDR3 has 16 residues. The V segment lost 7 bases and the J segment 3 bases; nucleotides outside the gene matches: 8. Germline CDR1 reads SEHNR; CDR2 reads FQNEAQ (reference sequence). The CDR3 region is CASTGQGLSGANVLTF. The CDR3 region has the DNA TGTGCCAGCACCGGACAGGGCCTAAGTGGGGCCAACGTCCTGACTTTC.

The chain carries TRBV5-8 and TRBJ2-1; 10 positions agree with TRBD2. V dropped 0 bases and J dropped 8; count of bases not matched to a gene: 8. The CDR3 runs 16 residues. CDR1 is SGHTS and CDR2 is YDEGEE in the germline V gene. CDR3 bases: TGTGCCAGCAGCTTGGCCTTCGCTAGCGGGAGTTATGAGCAGTTCTTC. Its translation: CASSLAFASGSYEQFF.

This chain connects TRBV7-2 to TRBJ2-7; D perhaps matches TRBD1 (5 bases). The CDR3 consists of 12 residues. V lost 5 bases, J lost 6 bases, and 11 bases lay in between. Germline CDR1 is SGHTA and CDR2 is FQGNSA. The CDR3 reads CASSGSGLEQYF. The CDR3, as DNA: TGTGCCAGCAGCGGGTCAGGGCTCGAGCAGTACTTC. Filled out from reference TRBV7-2 and TRBJ2-7, the complete variable domain reads GAGVSQSPSNKVTEKGKDVELRCDPISGHTALYWYRQSLGQGLEFLIYFQGNSAPDKSGLPSDRFSAERTGGSVSTLTIQRTQQEDSAVYLCASSGSGLEQYFGPGTRLTVT.

This chain links TRBV4-3 with TRBJ2-7; 7 nucleotides line up with TRBD2. The CDR3 has 14 amino acids. V was clipped by 1 base and J by 4 bases; unmatched bases: 4. Germline CDR1 reads LGHNA; CDR2 reads YSLEER. The CDR3 is CASSQGEGKYEQYF. CDR3 nucleotide sequence: TGCGCCAGCAGCCAAGGGGAGGGAAAGTACGAGCAGTACTTC.

The chain employs TRBV9 and TRBJ1-3; D ambiguous. Trimming took 0 bases from V and 0 from J, leaving 10 bases between them. Looked up from germline, CDR1 is SGDLS and CDR2 is YYNGEE. There are 16 residues in the CDR3. This CDR3 reads CASSVEEALSGNTIYF. The CDR3 DNA follows: TGTGCCAGCAGCGTAGAGGAGGCCCTCTCTGGAAACACCATATATTTT.

This clone was seen just once. The chain recombines TRBV27 with TRBJ1-2, with a tentative D call TRBD1 (5 bases). The CDR3 has 15 amino acids. The V end was cut by 1 base, the J end by 3 bases, with 12 bases between. Germline-derived CDR1 and CDR2 are MNHEY and SMNVEV (reference sequence). The CDR3 loop reads CASSLWGVGDYGYTF. The CDR3, as DNA: TGTGCCAGCAGTTTATGGGGGGTGGGCGACTATGGCTACACCTTC.

This clone has just a few counts. The rearrangement uses TRBV4-2 and TRBJ2-7; D gene ambiguous. The CDR3 is made up of 14 amino acids. With 0 bases removed from V and 1 base from J, the gap between germline ends came to 7 bases. The germline CDR1 and CDR2 sequences are LGHNA and YNFKEQ. Here the CDR3 DNA reads TGTGCCAGCAGCCAAGAGTACAGATCCTACGAGCAGTACTTC. Protein: CASSQEYRSYEQYF.

This clone occurred a few times. The chain has TRBV6-1 and TRBJ2-1; 12 positions agree with TRBD2. The CDR3 consists of 15 residues. Germline V gives CDR1 MNHNS, CDR2 SASEGT. Trimming took 7 bases from V and 4 from J; bases not matched to a gene: 5. The DNA of the CDR3 is TGTGCCAGCATTCCGACTAGCGGGGGTTACAATGAGCAGTTCTTC. The encoded protein is CASIPTSGGYNEQFF.

The chain employs TRBV10-2 and TRBJ2-3; 7 bases align to TRBD2. The V and J ends lost 6 bases and 0 bases, in that order; junction bases with no gene match: 12. The CDR3 contains 17 residues. Germline lookup yields CDR1 WSHSY and CDR2 SAAADI. The CDR3 nucleotides are TGCGCCAGCAGGGGGGGTATGACTAGCTATAGCACAGATACGCAGTATTTT. Translation gives CASRGGMTSYSTDTQYF.

The rearrangement uses TRBV6-5 and TRBJ1-6; 7 bases match TRBD1. This CDR3 is built from 14 residues. The ends lost 2 bases at V and 7 bases at J; junction bases unmatched: 2. Germline loops: CDR1 MNHEY, CDR2 SVGAGI. CDR3 sequence (DNA): TGTGCCAGCAGTTACGAGGGGGCCAATTCACCCCTCCACTTT. It specifies CASSYEGANSPLHF.

This clone has just one count. V gene TRBV13 combines with J gene TRBJ2-7; 11 bases fit TRBD1. This CDR3 spans 14 amino acids. Germline V gene data show CDR1 as PRHDT and CDR2 as FYEKMQ (reference sequence). The V gene end was trimmed by 3 bases and the J gene end by 4 bases; junction bases not matched to a gene: 2. The CDR3 DNA sequence: TGTGCCAGCAGCTTGGGACAGGGGGTTTACGAGCAGTACTTC. This translates into CASSLGQGVYEQYF.

The chain couples TRBV10-2 to TRBJ1-2; the D is unclear. This CDR3 is built from 16 residues. Trimming left V 2 bases short and J 0 bases short, with 13 bases between. From germline, CDR1 is WSHSY and CDR2 SAAADI. DNA for the CDR3: TGCGCCAGCAGTGAGCGTCGTATAATAGCTAACTATGGCTACACCTTC. It is translated as CASSERRIIANYGYTF.

The V call is TRBV7-9, the J call TRBJ1-5, with 7 bases that match TRBD1. Germline lookup yields CDR1 SEHNR and CDR2 FQNEAQ (reference sequence). V was clipped by 4 bases and J by 6 bases; unmatched bases: 6. The CDR3 spans 14 residues. CDR3 in DNA: TGTGCCAGCAGCTCCGTAGGGGGCGTTCAGCCCCAGCATTTT. Translation gives CASSSVGGVQPQHF.

V is TRBV27 and J is TRBJ1-4; D is uncertain. The V gene lost 0 bases and the J gene lost 6 bases, with 14 bases spanning the gap. Germline CDR1 and CDR2: MNHEY and SMNVEV (reference sequence). This CDR3 is built from 16 residues. CDR3 in DNA: TGTGCCAGCAGTTTATCCCTGAGGCACCTTGATGAAAAACTGTTTTTT. Its translation is CASSLSLRHLDEKLFF.

The gene calls are TRBV7-6 and TRBJ1-2; 11 nucleotides line up with TRBD1. The V gene's germline CDR1 is SGHVS and CDR2 FNYEAQ. The J segment lost 6 bases and the V segment lost 1 base, leaving 7 bases of the junction unmatched. The CDR3 length is 16 residues. CDR3 region: CASSLEPGTGGDGYTF. CDR3 in DNA: TGTGCCAGCAGCTTAGAACCTGGGACAGGGGGGGATGGCTACACCTTC.

This rearrangement joins TRBV19 to TRBJ2-1; TRBD2 matches at 11 bases. Unmatched junction bases numbered 2, after V lost 4 bases and J lost 3 bases. This CDR3 region has 15 residues. Per germline, CDR1 LNHDA and CDR2 SQIVND (reference sequence). DNA of the CDR3: TGTGCCAGTAGTAAGACTAGCGGGGACTACAATGAGCAGTTCTTC. This gives the protein CASSKTSGDYNEQFF. Filled out from reference TRBV19 and TRBJ2-1, the complete variable domain reads DGGITQSPKYLFRKEGQNVTLSCEQNLNHDAMYWYRQDPGQGLRLIYYSQIVNDFQKGDIAEGYSVSREKKESFPLTVTSAQKNPTAFYLCASSKTSGDYNEQFFGPGTRLTVL.

The rearrangement uses TRBV2 and TRBJ1-4; 9 bases align to TRBD1. The V gene's germline CDR1 is SNHLY and CDR2 FYNNEI. The junction had 15 bases not matched to a gene; V was cut back by 8 bases and J by 8 bases. CDR3 length: 16 residues. This CDR3 is CASVHLQGARGEKLFF. The CDR3 DNA reads TGTGCCAGCGTCCACTTACAGGGGGCGCGAGGAGAAAAACTGTTTTTT.

The chain recombines TRBV28 with TRBJ1-6, with D possibly matching TRBD1 (6 bases). The CDR3 loop spans 15 amino acids. V gave up 3 bases and J gave up 7 bases, with 13 bases separating them. From germline, CDR1 is MDHEN and CDR2 SYDVKM. The CDR3 loop reads CASSFRWGHNSPLHF. In DNA, the CDR3 is TGTGCCAGCAGTTTTAGGTGGGGGCACAATTCACCCCTCCACTTT.

V and J are TRBV25-1 and TRBJ1-1; D possibly corresponds to TRBD1 (6 bases). Between the trimmed V and J ends, which lost 8 bases and 5 bases, there was a span of 15 bases. The CDR3 spans 13 residues. The germline V gene encodes CDR1 MGHDK and CDR2 SYGVNS. This CDR3 is CASLDRSGTEAFF. The DNA for the CDR3 is TGTGCCAGCCTTGACAGGTCGGGGACTGAAGCTTTCTTT.

The chain links TRBV4-3 to TRBJ1-2, with 7 bases aligning to TRBD1. The germline V gene has CDR1 LGHNA and CDR2 YSLEER. The ends lost 4 bases at V and 11 bases at J; junction bases unmatched: 4. This CDR3 has 11 residues. The CDR3 sequence is CASSLGQFYTF. In DNA, the CDR3 is TGCGCCAGCAGCCTGGGACAGTTTTACACCTTC.

The J gene is TRBJ1-1, the V gene TRBV20-1; D not resolved. V was trimmed by 7 bases and J by 4 bases, leaving 7 bases between them. This CDR3 comprises 10 residues. Germline CDR1 DFQATT, CDR2 SNEGSKA (reference sequence). The CDR3 DNA reads as TGCAGTGTTAGGGCCACTGAAGCTTTCTTT. It encodes CSVRATEAFF.

V and J are TRBV11-2 and TRBJ1-4; D is undetermined. The CDR3 totals 15 residues. Per the germline V gene, CDR1 is SGHAT and CDR2 is FQNNGV. Trimming left V 1 base short and J 0 bases short, with 6 bases between. The CDR3 DNA sequence: TGTGCCAGCAGCTTAGGGAGATCAACTAATGAAAAACTGTTTTTT. This codes for CASSLGRSTNEKLFF.